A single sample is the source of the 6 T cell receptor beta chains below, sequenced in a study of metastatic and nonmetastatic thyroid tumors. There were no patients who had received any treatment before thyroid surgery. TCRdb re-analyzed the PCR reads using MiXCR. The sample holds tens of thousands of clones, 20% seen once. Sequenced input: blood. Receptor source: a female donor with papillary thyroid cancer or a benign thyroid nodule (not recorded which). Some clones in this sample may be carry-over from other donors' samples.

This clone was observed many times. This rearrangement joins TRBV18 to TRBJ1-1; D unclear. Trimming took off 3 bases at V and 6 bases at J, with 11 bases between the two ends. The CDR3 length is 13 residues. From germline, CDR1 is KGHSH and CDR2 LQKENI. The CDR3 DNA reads TGTGCCAGCTCACCTCTGAAAGGACCTGAAGCTTTCTTT. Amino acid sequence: CASSPLKGPEAFF.

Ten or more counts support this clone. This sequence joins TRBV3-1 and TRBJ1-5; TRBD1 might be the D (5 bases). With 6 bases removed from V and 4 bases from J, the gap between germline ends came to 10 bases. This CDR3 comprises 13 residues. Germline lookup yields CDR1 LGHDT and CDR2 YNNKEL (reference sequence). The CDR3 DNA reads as TGTGCCAGCAGTCTGGGACCGAATCAGCCCCAGCATTTT. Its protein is CASSLGPNQPQHF. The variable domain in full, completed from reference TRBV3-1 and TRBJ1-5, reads DTAVSQTPKYLVTQMGNDKSIKCEQNLGHDTMYWYKQDSKKFLKIMFSYNNKELIINETVPNRFSPKSPDKAHLNLHINSLELGDSAVYFCASSLGPNQPQHFGDGTRLSIL.

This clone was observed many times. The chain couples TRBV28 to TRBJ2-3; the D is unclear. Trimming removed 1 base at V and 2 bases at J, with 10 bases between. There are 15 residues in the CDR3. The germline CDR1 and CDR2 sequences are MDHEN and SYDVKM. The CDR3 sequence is CASSLFRANTDTQYF. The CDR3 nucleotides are TGTGCCAGCAGTTTATTTCGGGCTAACACAGATACGCAGTATTTT.

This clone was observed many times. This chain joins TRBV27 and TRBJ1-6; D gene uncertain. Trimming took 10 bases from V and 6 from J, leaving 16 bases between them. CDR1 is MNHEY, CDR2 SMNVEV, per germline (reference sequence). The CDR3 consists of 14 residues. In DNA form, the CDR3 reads TGTGCCATAAACTCTGGTGAGGGTAATTCACCCCTCCACTTT. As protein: CAINSGEGNSPLHF.

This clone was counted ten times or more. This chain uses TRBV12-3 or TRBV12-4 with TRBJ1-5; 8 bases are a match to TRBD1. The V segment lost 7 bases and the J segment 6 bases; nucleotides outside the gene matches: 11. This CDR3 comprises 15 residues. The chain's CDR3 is CASNQEGQGSQPQHF. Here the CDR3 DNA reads TGTGCCAGCAACCAGGAAGGACAGGGCAGTCAGCCCCAGCATTTT.

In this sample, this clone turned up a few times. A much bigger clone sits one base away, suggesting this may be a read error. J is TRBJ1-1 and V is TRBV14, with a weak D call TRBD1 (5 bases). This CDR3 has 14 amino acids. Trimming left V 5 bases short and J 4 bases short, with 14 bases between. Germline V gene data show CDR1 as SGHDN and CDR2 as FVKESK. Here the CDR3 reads CASSKGEGSTEAFF. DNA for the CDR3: TGTGCCAGCAGCAAAGGGGAGGGTAGCACTGAAGCTTTCTTT.